This T cell receptor (beta chain) was sequenced during a study of cytomegalovirus exposure and HLA in healthy donors. About the study: Membership in the Caucasian-associated ancestry cluster was found for 81% of fewer than 450 genotyped donors.

This clone has only one observation. Its specificity is unknown. Findings and caveats of the study: The authors considered a cluster of highly shared sequence variants likely to be a sequencing artifact. When analyzed later, the rates of TCR association showed variation by HLA locus, with DRB1 the most and HLA-C the fewest.

The V end was cut by 5 bases, the J end by 0 bases, with 19 bases between. The CDR3 is 17 residues long. Per germline, CDR1 SGHTA and CDR2 FQGNSA. Researchers ran the PCR with 60 Vbeta and 13 Jbeta primers. The assay was immunoSEQ multiplex PCR, and TCRdb's table has in-frame clones only and misses some. The sample records over 150,000 clones, around 85% being singletons. Sequences were obtained from PBMCs. J is TRBJ2-5 and V is TRBV7-2, with a possible D match to TRBD2 (6 bases). This sequence originates from a boy between 2 and 10 years old in good health and CMV-seronegative. CDR3 protein: CASSQIRLAKDQETQYF. The CDR3 nucleotides are TGTGCCAGCAGCCAAATCCGGCTAGCGAAAGACCAAGAGACCCAGTACTTC.